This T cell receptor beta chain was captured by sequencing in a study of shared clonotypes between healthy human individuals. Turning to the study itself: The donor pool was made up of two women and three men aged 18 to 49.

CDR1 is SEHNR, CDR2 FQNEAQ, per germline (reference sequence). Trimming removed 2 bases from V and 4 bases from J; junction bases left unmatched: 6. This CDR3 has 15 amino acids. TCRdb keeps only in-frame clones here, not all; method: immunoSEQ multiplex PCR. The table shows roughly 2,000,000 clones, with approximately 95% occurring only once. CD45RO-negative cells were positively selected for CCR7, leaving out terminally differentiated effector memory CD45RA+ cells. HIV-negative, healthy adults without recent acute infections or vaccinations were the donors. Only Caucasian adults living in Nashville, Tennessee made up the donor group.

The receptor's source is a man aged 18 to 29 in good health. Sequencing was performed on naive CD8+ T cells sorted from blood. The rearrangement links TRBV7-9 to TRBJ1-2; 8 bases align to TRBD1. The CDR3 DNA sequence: TGTGCCAGCAGCTTAATCAGGGGGCTCATCTATGGCTACACCTTC. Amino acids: CASSLIRGLIYGYTF.